The sequence of this T cell receptor (beta chain) was determined in a study of blood T cell repertoires in COVID-19. Looking at the study overall: COVID-19 samples collected from the United States, Italy and Spain covered acute and convalescent phases.

In assigning cohorts, the study relied on participant-reported clinical history. Per germline, CDR1 MDHEN and CDR2 SYDVKM. CDR3 length: 15 residues. Trimming removed 10 bases from V and 10 bases from J; junction bases left unmatched: 12. Assay: immunoSEQ multiplex PCR; the TCRdb copy retains only in-frame clones and omits some. The data contain 150,000 to 200,000 clones, 80% to 90% of them singletons. The material sequenced was PBMCs or T cells enriched from blood (not recorded which). V usage is TRBV28 and J usage is TRBJ1-6; 11 bases align to TRBD1. The receptor was derived from a woman in her 40s with acute COVID-19. The CDR3, as DNA: TGTGCCATTTGTAGGGGACAGGGGGGTCTCTCACCCCTCCACTTT. It translates to CAICRGQGGLSPLHF.